One sample yielded the 17 T cell receptor beta chains listed below, sequenced in a study of blood T cells in healthy people across ages. Using a J-beta primer mix together with a sample-barcoded 5' primer, a second PCR was run for about 7 to 12 cycles. MiXCR, run by TCRdb on the 5' RACE reads, gives a single entry per CDR3 protein. The sample holds about 1,800,000 distinct CDR3 sequences; approximately 28% are singletons and the top ten take less than 9.5%. The sample consisted of blood. The source of these receptors is a woman aged 25 to 39 in good health.

This clonotype was counted at least ten times. The chain couples TRBV24-1 to TRBJ2-1, with D unclear. The germline CDR1 and CDR2 sequences are KGHDR and SFDVKD. The CDR3 has 13 residues. V lost 3 bases, J lost 9 bases, and 11 bases lay in between. This CDR3 is CATSDPRVTEQFF. The CDR3 DNA reads as TGTGCCACCAGTGATCCAAGGGTTACTGAGCAGTTCTTC.

This clonotype was counted between two and nine times. The gene calls are TRBV7-2 and TRBJ1-1, with D possibly being TRBD1 (5 bases). Germline-derived CDR1 and CDR2 are SGHTA and FQGNSA. This CDR3 is built from 12 residues. V was pared by 6 bases and J by 10 bases, with 15 bases between. Here the CDR3 reads CASRPSGNRAFF. The CDR3 DNA sequence: TGTGCCAGCAGGCCGTCAGGGAACCGAGCTTTCTTT. Looking up the rest from reference TRBV7-2 and TRBJ1-1 gives the full variable domain: GAGVSQSPSNKVTEKGKDVELRCDPISGHTALYWYRQSLGQGLEFLIYFQGNSAPDKSGLPSDRFSAERTGGSVSTLTIQRTQQEDSAVYLCASRPSGNRAFFGQGTRLTVV.

This clonotype was observed many times. The J gene is TRBJ2-7, the V gene TRBV6-2 or TRBV6-3; the match to TRBD2 covers 7 bases. Trimming took 7 bases from V and 2 from J; bases not matched to a gene: 11. The CDR3 covers 15 residues. The germline CDR1 and CDR2 sequences are MNHEY and SVGEGT. CDR3 loop: CASIESGDETYEQYF. CDR3 DNA: TGTGCCAGCATCGAAAGCGGGGACGAAACCTACGAGCAGTACTTC.

The chain joins TRBV3-1 to TRBJ2-7; TRBD2 matches at 12 bases. The DNA matches TRBJ2-5 better at its end, which makes the J call doubtful. Germline V gives CDR1 LGHDT, CDR2 YNNKEL (reference sequence). The CDR3 runs 20 residues. The CDR3 DNA sequence: TGTGCCAGCAGCCAAGATCGGGGGACTAGCGGGCCAACCCCCAGGGAGACCCAGTACTTC. Amino acids: CASSQDRGTSGPTPRETQYF.

The rearrangement joins TRBV27 to TRBJ1-2; unclear D gene. Trimming removed 5 bases at V and 2 bases at J, with 12 bases between. CDR1 and CDR2 from the germline V gene are MNHEY and SMNVEV (reference sequence). CDR3 length equals 14 residues. CDR3 protein: CASSRKQANYGYTF. The CDR3 DNA sequence: TGTGCCAGCAGTCGCAAGCAGGCGAACTATGGCTACACCTTC.

The table lists this clonotype with a few counts. V gene TRBV27 combines with J gene TRBJ1-2; maybe TRBD1 (5 bases). The CDR3 consists of 14 residues. From germline, CDR1 is MNHEY and CDR2 SMNVEV (reference sequence). Trimming stripped 7 bases from V and 2 bases from J, with 14 bases between. CDR3 coding DNA: TGTGCCAGCATCCAAATTGGGGGGAACTATGGCTACACCTTC. Translated: CASIQIGGNYGYTF.

This clonotype turned up a few times. The chain carries TRBV3-1 and TRBJ2-7; no clear D. V was trimmed by 0 bases and J by 1 base, leaving 10 bases between them. Germline CDR1 and CDR2: LGHDT and YNNKEL (reference sequence). This CDR3 spans 15 amino acids. The CDR3 nucleotides read TGTGCCAGCAGCCAAGAGTTCGGGTTTTCCTACGAGCAGTACTTC. Amino acids: CASSQEFGFSYEQYF.

The V call is TRBV4-3, the J call TRBJ2-1; TRBD2 might be the D (5 bases). This CDR3 comprises 20 residues. The germline V and J ends were trimmed by 4 bases and 3 bases, with 28 bases remaining between them. CDR1 LGHNA and CDR2 YSLEER come from the germline V gene. The CDR3 bases are TGCGCCAGCAGCCCCAATATTCCGGCAGGAGGACTTAGCTTCTACAATGAGCAGTTCTTC. This encodes CASSPNIPAGGLSFYNEQFF.

This clonotype was counted ten times or more. This rearrangement joins TRBV12-3 or TRBV12-4 to TRBJ2-5, with 11 bases that match TRBD2. The trim removed 3 bases at V and 4 bases at J, leaving 10 bases unmatched. This CDR3 has 17 amino acids. CDR3 in DNA: TGTGCCAGCAGTTTCACAACCCTAGCGGGGGGACGAGAGACCCAGTACTTC. Amino acid sequence: CASSFTTLAGGRETQYF.

This clonotype was detected only a few times. A read error may be the cause here, since a much bigger clone is one base away. V usage is TRBV20-1 and J usage is TRBJ2-3; D remains ambiguous. CDR1 is DFQATT, CDR2 SNEGSKA, per germline (reference sequence). This CDR3 contains 12 residues. CDR3 loop: CSARRPPDTRYF. Written as DNA, the CDR3 is TGCAGTGCTAGAAGACCTCCCGATACGCGGTATTTT.

For this clonotype: An end of the junction does not agree with germline; a read error may underlie this. This chain uses TRBV28 with TRBJ2-1, with 11 bases matching TRBD2. CDR1 is MDHEN and CDR2 is SYDVKM in the germline V gene. The CDR3 runs to 17 residues. The CDR3 sequence is CAGSLSLLAGVTNEQFF. CDR3 DNA sequence: TGTGCCGGCAGTTTATCCCTACTAGCGGGAGTTACGAATGAGCAGTTCTTC.

The V gene is TRBV29-1, the J gene TRBJ1-1; TRBD1 aligns across 9 bases. The length of the CDR3 is 13 residues. CDR1 and CDR2 from the germline V gene are SQVTM and ANQGSEA. After removal of 5 bases from V and 4 bases from J, the junction contained 5 bases not matched to a gene. The DNA for the CDR3 is TGCAGCGTTCGGACAGGGGATAGCACTGAAGCTTTCTTT. Residues: CSVRTGDSTEAFF.

Only a few counts were recorded for this clonotype. The gene calls are TRBV18 and TRBJ2-5; the D is unclear. Germline CDR1 and CDR2: KGHSH and LQKENI. The V and J ends lost 8 bases and 5 bases respectively, with 18 bases between them. This CDR3 is 14 amino acids long. The CDR3 nucleotides are TGTGCCAGCGCGTTGGCAGTAGGGTTGGAGACCCAGTACTTC. This translates into CASALAVGLETQYF.

As for this clonotype: With a much larger clone just one base away, this may be a read error. V is TRBV7-3 and J is TRBJ2-1; 7 bases map to TRBD2. The CDR3 sequence is 13 residues long. Trimming removed 3 bases from V and 15 bases from J; junction bases left unmatched: 11. Per the germline V gene, CDR1 is SGHTA and CDR2 is FQGTGA. Here the CDR3 DNA reads TGTGCCAGCAGCTTTACCAGCGGGACGCCTCCGTTCTTC. Residues: CASSFTSGTPPFF.

The chain combines TRBV20-1 with TRBJ2-1; 11 bases agree with TRBD2. Germline trimming cut 3 bases from V and 1 base from J; bases unmatched to any gene: 8. Germline V gene sequence: CDR1 DFQATT, CDR2 SNEGSKA (reference sequence). The CDR3 is 17 residues long. CDR3 bases: TGCAGTGCTAGGGATAGCGGGGGGGCTGGATCCTACAATGAGCAGTTCTTC. Translating it yields CSARDSGGAGSYNEQFF.

This CDR3 is CASSNRGLFGYNEQFF. For the CDR3, the DNA is TGTGCCAGCAGCAACCGAGGCCTATTCGGGTACAATGAGCAGTTCTTC. V gene TRBV12-3 or TRBV12-4 combines with J gene TRBJ2-1; no clear D. The CDR3 has 16 amino acids. The V gene lost 6 bases and the J gene lost 4 bases, with 19 bases spanning the gap.

This clonotype occurred a few times. The chain carries TRBV2 and TRBJ1-1, with 7 bases identical to TRBD1. V was pared by 11 bases and J by 1 base, with 13 bases of the junction left unmatched. This CDR3 is 15 amino acids long. Germline V gene lookup returns CDR1 SNHLY and CDR2 FYNNEI. The CDR3 DNA sequence: TGTGCCCCCGGGACAGCCCCTTCACCGAACACTGAAGCTTTCTTT. Protein sequence: CAPGTAPSPNTEAFF.